The T cell receptor (beta chain) described here comes from a study of cytomegalovirus exposure and HLA in healthy donors (TCRdb year 2017). The study in broad terms: According to a later analysis, one platform produced both the approximately 110 validation repertoires and the 720 or so repertoires of the first cohort. The study aimed to test whether cataloging public T cell receptors could reveal signatures of past pathogen exposure. A separate validation cohort of 90 to 150 different subjects was used in addition to the 666-subject first cohort. To predict cytomegalovirus infection status, the study brought together high-throughput TCR immunosequencing, statistical association of individual TCRs with disease status, and machine learning.

Library method: the immunoSEQ multiplex PCR assay. The authors processed their data as follows. To diagnose cytomegalovirus status from the catalog of TCR beta chain sequences, a statistical classification framework was built. Held by TCRdb, this immuneACCESS table contains in-frame sequences only and omits some clones. Under half of the omission traces to an unresolved V gene where checked; the cause of the rest is unknown. V, J and clone size were drawn from that table, and D and trimming were deduced from the DNA. A total of some 160,000 clones appear in this sample, 88% of them only once. The ten largest clonotypes hold under 3% of the sample. The donors belonged to the validation cohort of around 120 subjects, which was separate from the roughly 700-subject first cohort. CDR1 SGHTA and CDR2 FQGNSA were looked up in the germline V gene. Its CDR3 holds 15 amino acids, cysteine through phenylalanine. Of the read, only the CDR3 DNA is kept; its 45 bases are in frame from base 1. The V and J ends are trimmed by 1 base and 7 bases, leaving 11 bases between them.

Notes on this clone: Its target antigen remains unknown. The input lacks base qualities; no much larger clone sits a single base away.

Beyond this particular receptor, the publication reports: Cytomegalovirus status was reported to be diagnosed by the classifier with high specificity and sensitivity in both the original and validation cohorts. A total of 164 TCR beta chains were listed by the study as associated with cytomegalovirus. Of the cluster scores, about 94% were above 0 in a later analysis, which found that TCRs clustered in the first cohort also tended to co-occur in the approximately 120 validation repertoires. The validation cohort had no HLA typing available for a later analysis, so co-occurrence within that cohort was assessed over all 120 repertoires. In vitro tests confirmed that three of the cytomegalovirus-associated TCR beta chains recognize cytomegalovirus antigens. The authors suggested that the approach could potentially be generalized to other disease states and immunological phenotypes. Across donors, most TCR sequences were observed very rarely, whereas some public TCRs were present in many individuals.

The sequence is built from TRBV7-2 and TRBJ1-6; no D gene can be assigned with confidence. This sequence originates from a man younger than 35 in good health and CMV-seronegative. The sequenced material came from PBMCs. The CDR3 protein sequence reads: CASSLDSLSNSPLHF. The DNA sequence reads TGTGCCAGCAGCTTAGACAGCCTTTCCAATTCACCCCTCCACTTT. Outside the CDR3, residues come from the reference TRBV7-2 and TRBJ1-6 proteins, so the full variable domain is: GAGVSQSPSNKVTEKGKDVELRCDPISGHTALYWYRQSLGQGLEFLIYFQGNSAPDKSGLPSDRFSAERTGGSVSTLTIQRTQQEDSAVYLCASSLDSLSNSPLHFGNGTRLTVT.